This entry is about one T cell receptor beta chain. The data stem from a study of blood T cell repertoires in COVID-19. For the study at large: The United States, Italy and Spain provided the acute and convalescent COVID-19 samples.

In Seattle, patients joined the study during active infection and were tracked longitudinally. Clones were read by immunoSEQ multiplex PCR, and TCRdb kept only the in-frame ones, dropping some. This table holds fewer than 600,000 clones, approximately 92% found once. The CDR3 sequence is 13 residues long. The V gene lost 2 bases and the J gene lost 14 bases, with 16 bases spanning the gap. The source is a man between 18 and 35 years old with COVID-19, enrolled during active disease. The chain is built from TRBV12-3 or TRBV12-4 and TRBJ2-1, with a tentative D call TRBD1 (6 bases). Sequenced sample: peripheral blood. The CDR3 DNA reads TGTGCCAGCAGTTTACGACAGGAAGGGATGAAGTTCTTC. This encodes CASSLRQEGMKFF.